Listed here is a single T cell receptor beta chain. Participants spanned ages about 18 to 100 years and resided in over 20 US areas. Only in-frame clones appear in the TCRdb table, and some are missing; sequencing was by immunoSEQ multiplex PCR. The sample has 200,000 to 250,000 clones, approximately 88% seen once. The data derive from a study of blood T cell repertoires in COVID-19. Study information: Specimens from acute and convalescent COVID-19 originated in the United States, Italy and Spain. PBMCs, B-cell-depleted T cells, or T cells were the source of the cDNA or gDNA that made up the material.

There are 14 residues in the CDR3. Germline CDR1 MNHEY, CDR2 SVGAGI. After removal of 5 bases from V and 4 bases from J, the junction contained 7 bases not matched to a gene. The clonotype was recovered from a man aged 18 to 30 with acute COVID-19. The rearrangement uses TRBV6-5 and TRBJ2-7, with 8 bases that match TRBD1. Sample: PBMCs or T cells enriched from blood (not recorded which). DNA for the CDR3: TGTGCCAGCAGTCCTGACAGGGGCCCATACGAGCAGTACTTC. Translation: CASSPDRGPYEQYF.